The sequence of this TCR beta chain was determined in a study of blood T cell repertoires in COVID-19. The CDR3 has 18 residues. J was trimmed by 1 base and V by 5 bases; bases with no gene match: 13. Germline CDR1 is MNHEY and CDR2 is SMNVEV (reference sequence). This table comes from immunoSEQ multiplex PCR, and its TCRdb copy is limited to in-frame clones, with some not included. The repertoire holds roughly 230,000 clones, with 85% to 90% as singletons. The sequenced material came from PBMCs or T cells enriched from blood (not recorded which). The rearrangement joins TRBV27 to TRBJ2-2; 7 nucleotides align to TRBD2. The clonotype comes from a woman aged 25 to 39 with acute COVID-19. The CDR3 DNA follows: TGTGCCAGCAGTCCGCGATCTTGGGACTACAAGAACACCGGGGAGCTGTTTTTT. Amino acids: CASSPRSWDYKNTGELFF.